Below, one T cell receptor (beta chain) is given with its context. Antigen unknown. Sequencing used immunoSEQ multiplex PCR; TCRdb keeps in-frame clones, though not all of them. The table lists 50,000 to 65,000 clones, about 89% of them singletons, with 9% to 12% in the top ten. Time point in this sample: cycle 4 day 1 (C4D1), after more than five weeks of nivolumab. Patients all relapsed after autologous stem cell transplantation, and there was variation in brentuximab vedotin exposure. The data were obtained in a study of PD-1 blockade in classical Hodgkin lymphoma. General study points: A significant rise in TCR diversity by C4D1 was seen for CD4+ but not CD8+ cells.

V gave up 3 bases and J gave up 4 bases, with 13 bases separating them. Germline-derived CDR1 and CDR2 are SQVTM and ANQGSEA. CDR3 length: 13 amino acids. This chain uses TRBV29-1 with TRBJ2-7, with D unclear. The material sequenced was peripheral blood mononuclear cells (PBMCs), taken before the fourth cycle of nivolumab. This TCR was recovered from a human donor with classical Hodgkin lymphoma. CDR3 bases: TGCAGCGTTGAGCCCCCAGGAGAGTACGAGCAGTACTTC. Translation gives CSVEPPGEYEQYF.